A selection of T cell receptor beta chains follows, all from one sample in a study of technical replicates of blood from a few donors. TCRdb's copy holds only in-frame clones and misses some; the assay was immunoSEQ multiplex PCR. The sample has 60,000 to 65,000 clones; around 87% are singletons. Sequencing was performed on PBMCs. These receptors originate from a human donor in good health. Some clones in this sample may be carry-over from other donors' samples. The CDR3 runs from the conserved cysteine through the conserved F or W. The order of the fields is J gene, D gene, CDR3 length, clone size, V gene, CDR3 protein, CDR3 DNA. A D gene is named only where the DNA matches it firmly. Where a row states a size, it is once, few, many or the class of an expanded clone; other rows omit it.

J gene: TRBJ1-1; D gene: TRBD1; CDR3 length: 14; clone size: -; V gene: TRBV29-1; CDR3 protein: CSVRQGVNTDGAFF; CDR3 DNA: TGCAGCGTTCGACAGGGGGTTAACACTGATGGAGCTTTCTTT
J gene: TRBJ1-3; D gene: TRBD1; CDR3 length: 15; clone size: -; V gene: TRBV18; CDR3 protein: CASSPQGARGNTIYF; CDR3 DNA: TGTGCCAGCTCACCCCAGGGGGCGCGTGGAAACACCATATATTTT
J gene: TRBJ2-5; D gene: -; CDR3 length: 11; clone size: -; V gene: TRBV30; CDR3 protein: CAWSAEETQYF; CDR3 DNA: TGTGCCTGGAGCGCCGAGGAGACCCAGTACTTC
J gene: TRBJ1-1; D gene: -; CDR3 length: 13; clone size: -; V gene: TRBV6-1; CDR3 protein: CASTPQANTEAFF; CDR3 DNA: TGTGCCAGCACCCCACAGGCGAACACTGAAGCTTTCTTT
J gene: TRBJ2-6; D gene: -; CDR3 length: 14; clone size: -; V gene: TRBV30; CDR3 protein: CAWSLRSGANVLTF; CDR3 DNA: TGTGCCTGGAGCTTGCGCTCTGGGGCCAACGTCCTGACTTTC
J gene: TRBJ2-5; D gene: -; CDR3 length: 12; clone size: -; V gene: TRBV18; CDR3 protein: CASSLLQETQYF; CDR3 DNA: TGTGCCAGCTCACTCCTTCAAGAGACCCAGTACTTC
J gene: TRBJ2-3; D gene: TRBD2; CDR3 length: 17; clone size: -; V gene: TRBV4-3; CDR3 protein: CASSAALAGGGTDTQYF; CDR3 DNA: TGCGCCAGCAGCGCCGCTTTAGCGGGGGGAGGGACAGATACGCAGTATTTT
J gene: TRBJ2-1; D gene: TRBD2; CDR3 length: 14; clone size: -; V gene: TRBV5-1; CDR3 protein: CASSLRTRDNEQFF; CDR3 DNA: TGCGCCAGCAGCCTACGGACTAGAGACAATGAGCAGTTCTTC
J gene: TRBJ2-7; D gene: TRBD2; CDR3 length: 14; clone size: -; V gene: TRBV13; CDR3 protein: CASSPGLAGGEQYF; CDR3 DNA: TGTGCCAGCAGCCCAGGACTAGCGGGGGGGGAGCAGTACTTC
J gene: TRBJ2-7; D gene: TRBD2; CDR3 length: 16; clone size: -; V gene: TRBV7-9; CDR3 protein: CASSSPGLAGVPEQYF; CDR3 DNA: TGTGCCAGCAGCTCACCGGGACTAGCGGGAGTTCCGGAGCAGTACTTC
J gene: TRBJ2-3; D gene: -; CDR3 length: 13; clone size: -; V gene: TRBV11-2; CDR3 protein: CASSLDTEGTQYF; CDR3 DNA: TGTGCCAGCAGCTTAGATACCGAGGGTACGCAGTATTTT
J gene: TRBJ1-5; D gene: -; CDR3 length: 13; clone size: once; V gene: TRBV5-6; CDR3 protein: CASSLGLPGPQHF; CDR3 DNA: TGTGCCAGCAGCTTGGGTCTCCCAGGGCCCCAGCATTTT
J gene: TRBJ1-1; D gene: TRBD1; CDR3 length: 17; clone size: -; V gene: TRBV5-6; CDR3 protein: CASSFGTGGGPSTEAFF; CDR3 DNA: TGTGCCAGCAGCTTCGGGACAGGGGGGGGTCCCAGCACTGAAGCTTTCTTT
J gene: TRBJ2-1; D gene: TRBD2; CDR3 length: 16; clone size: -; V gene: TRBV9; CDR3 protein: CASSPSGAGDYNEQFF; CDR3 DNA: TGTGCCAGCAGCCCCTCCGGGGCGGGGGACTACAATGAGCAGTTCTTC
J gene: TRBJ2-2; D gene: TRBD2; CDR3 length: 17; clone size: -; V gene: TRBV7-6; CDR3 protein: CASSSLVGGLDTGELFF; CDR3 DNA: TGTGCCAGCAGCTCCCTGGTGGGAGGGCTGGACACCGGGGAGCTGTTTTTT
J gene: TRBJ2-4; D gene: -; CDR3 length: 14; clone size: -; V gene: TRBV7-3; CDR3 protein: CASSLGVTGDIQYF; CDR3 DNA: TGTGCCAGCAGCTTAGGAGTTACGGGGGACATTCAGTACTTC
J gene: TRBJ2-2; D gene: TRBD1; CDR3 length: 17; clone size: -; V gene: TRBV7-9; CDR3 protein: CASSLAPGQGRAGELFF; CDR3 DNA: TGTGCCAGCAGCTTAGCGCCCGGACAGGGAAGGGCCGGGGAGCTGTTTTTT
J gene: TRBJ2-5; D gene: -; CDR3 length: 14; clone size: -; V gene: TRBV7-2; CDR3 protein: CASRAGQSRETQYF; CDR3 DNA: TGTGCCAGCAGGGCCGGACAGTCTCGAGAGACCCAGTACTTC
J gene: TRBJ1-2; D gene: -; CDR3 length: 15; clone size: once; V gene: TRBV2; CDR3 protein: CASKAGGGGPYGYTF; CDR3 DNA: TGTGCCAGCAAGGCAGGCGGGGGGGGTCCCTATGGCTACACCTTC
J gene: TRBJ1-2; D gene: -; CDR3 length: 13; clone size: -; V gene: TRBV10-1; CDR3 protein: CASDYMKPGGYTF; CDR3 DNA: TGCGCCAGCGACTACATGAAACCCGGAGGCTACACCTTC
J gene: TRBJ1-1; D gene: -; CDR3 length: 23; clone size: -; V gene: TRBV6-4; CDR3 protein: CASSDSKVWAGKPPEAMNTEAFF; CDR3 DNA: TGTGCCAGCAGTGACTCTAAGGTTTGGGCAGGGAAACCTCCCGAGGCAATGAACACTGAAGCTTTCTTT
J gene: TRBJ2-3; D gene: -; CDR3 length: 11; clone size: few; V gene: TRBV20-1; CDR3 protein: CSARDRRTQYF; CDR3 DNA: TGCAGTGCTAGAGATCGGAGGACGCAGTATTTT